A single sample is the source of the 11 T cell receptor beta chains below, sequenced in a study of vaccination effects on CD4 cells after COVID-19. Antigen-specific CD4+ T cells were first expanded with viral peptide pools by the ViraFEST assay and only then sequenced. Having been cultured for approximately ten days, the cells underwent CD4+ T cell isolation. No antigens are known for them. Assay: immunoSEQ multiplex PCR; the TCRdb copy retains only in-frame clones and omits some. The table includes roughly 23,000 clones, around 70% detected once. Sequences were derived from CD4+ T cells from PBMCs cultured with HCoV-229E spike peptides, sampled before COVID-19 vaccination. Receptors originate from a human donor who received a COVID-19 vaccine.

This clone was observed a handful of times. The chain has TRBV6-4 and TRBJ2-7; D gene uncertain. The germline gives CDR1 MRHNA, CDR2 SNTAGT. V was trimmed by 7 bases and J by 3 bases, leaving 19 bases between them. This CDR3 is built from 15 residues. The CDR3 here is CASTNSSDVGYEQYF. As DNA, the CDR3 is TGTGCCAGCACCAACTCGTCGGACGTCGGCTACGAGCAGTACTTC.

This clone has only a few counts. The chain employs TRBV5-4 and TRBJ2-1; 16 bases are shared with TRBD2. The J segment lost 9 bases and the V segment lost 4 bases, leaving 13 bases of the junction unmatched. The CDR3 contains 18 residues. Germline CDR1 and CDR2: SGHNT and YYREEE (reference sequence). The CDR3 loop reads CASSRGTSGGARYGEQFF. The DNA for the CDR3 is TGTGCCAGCAGCCGCGGGACTAGCGGGGGGGCCAGGTATGGTGAGCAGTTCTTC.

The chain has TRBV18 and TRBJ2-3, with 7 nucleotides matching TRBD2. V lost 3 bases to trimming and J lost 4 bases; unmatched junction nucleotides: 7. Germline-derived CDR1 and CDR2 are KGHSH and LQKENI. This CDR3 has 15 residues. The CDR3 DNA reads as TGTGCCAGCTCACCGACTGGCGGGAGCCCAGATACGCAGTATTTT. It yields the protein CASSPTGGSPDTQYF.

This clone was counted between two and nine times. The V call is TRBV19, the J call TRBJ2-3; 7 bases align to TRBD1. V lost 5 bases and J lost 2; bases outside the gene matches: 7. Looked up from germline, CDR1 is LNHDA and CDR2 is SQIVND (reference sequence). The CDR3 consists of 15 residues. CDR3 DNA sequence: TGTGCCAGTAGTGTTCGACAGGGCCCCACAGATACGCAGTATTTT. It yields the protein CASSVRQGPTDTQYF.

Here the CDR3 DNA reads TGCGCCAGCAGCCAAGATCTTGTGGCAGATACGCAGTATTTT. It translates to CASSQDLVADTQYF. The V and J genes are TRBV4-1 and TRBJ2-3, with D unresolved. Germline V gene lookup returns CDR1 MGHRA and CDR2 YSYEKL. This CDR3 contains 14 residues. Trimming cost V 0 bases and J 4 bases, with 8 bases left between them.

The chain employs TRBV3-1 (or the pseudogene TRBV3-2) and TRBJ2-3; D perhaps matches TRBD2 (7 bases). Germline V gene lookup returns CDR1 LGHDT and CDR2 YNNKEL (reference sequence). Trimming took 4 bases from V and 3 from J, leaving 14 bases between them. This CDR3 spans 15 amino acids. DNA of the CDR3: TGTGCCAGCAGCCTGATGGGGGGGGCAACAGATACGCAGTATTTT. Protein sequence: CASSLMGGATDTQYF.

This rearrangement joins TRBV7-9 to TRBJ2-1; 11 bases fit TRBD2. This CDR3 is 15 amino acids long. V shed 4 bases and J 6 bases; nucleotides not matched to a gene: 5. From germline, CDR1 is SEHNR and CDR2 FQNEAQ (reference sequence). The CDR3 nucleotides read TGTGCCAGCAGCTCTATAGCGGGAGGGCCCAATGAGCAGTTCTTC. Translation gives CASSSIAGGPNEQFF.

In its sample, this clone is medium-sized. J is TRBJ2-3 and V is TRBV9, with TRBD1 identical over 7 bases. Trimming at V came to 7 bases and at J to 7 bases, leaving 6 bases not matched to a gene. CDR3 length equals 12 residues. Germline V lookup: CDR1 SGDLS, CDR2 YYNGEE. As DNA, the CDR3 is TGTGCCAGCGGGACAGACGATTATACGCAGTATTTT. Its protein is CASGTDDYTQYF.

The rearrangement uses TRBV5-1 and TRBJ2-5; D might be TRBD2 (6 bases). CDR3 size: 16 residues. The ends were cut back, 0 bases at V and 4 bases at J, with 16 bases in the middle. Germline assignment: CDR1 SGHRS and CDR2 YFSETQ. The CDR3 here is CASSLAGSGERETQYF. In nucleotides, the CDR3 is TGCGCCAGCAGCTTGGCCGGGTCGGGGGAGCGAGAGACCCAGTACTTC.

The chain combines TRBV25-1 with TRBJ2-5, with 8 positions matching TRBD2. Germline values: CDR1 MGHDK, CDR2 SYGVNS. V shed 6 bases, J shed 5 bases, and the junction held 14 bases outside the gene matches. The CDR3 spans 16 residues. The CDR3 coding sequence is TGTGCCAGCAGGGTGTCGGGAGGGGCGTCTCGGGAGACCCAGTACTTC. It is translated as CASRVSGGASRETQYF.

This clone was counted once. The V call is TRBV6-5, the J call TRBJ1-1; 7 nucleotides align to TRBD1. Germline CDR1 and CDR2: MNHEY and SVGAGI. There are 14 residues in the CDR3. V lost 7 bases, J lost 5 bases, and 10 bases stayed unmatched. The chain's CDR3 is CASNTQGSGTEAFF. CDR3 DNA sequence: TGTGCCAGCAACACACAGGGGAGTGGGACTGAAGCTTTCTTT.